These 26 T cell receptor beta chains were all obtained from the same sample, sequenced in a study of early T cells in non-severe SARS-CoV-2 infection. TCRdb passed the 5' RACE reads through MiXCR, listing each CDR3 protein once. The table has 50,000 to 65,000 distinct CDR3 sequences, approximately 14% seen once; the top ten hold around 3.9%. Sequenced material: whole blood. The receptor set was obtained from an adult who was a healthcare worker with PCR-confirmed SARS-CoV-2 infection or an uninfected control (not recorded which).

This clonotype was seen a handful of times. CDR3 DNA sequence: TGCGCCAGCAACGACATAACAGGGCTAGCCTCTGAAGCTTTCTTT. The encoded protein is CASNDITGLASEAFF. The chain uses TRBV5-1 and TRBJ1-1; tentatively, D is TRBD1 (6 bases). The CDR3 has 15 residues. Deletions cut 6 bases from V and 6 bases from J, with 21 bases between. The germline CDR1 and CDR2 sequences are SGHRS and YFSETQ.

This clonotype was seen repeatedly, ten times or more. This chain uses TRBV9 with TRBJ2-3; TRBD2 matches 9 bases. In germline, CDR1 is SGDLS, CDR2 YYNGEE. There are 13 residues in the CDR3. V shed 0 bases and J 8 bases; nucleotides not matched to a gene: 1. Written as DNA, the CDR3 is TGTGCCAGCAGCGTAGAGACTAGCGGTACGCAGTATTTT. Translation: CASSVETSGTQYF.

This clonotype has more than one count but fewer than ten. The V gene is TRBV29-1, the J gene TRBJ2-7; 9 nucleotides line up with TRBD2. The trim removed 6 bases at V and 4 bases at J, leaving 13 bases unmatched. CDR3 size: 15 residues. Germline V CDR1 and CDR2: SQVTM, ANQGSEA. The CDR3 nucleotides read TGCAGCGTCCTAAAACTAGCGGGTAGTTTATACGAGCAGTACTTC. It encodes CSVLKLAGSLYEQYF.

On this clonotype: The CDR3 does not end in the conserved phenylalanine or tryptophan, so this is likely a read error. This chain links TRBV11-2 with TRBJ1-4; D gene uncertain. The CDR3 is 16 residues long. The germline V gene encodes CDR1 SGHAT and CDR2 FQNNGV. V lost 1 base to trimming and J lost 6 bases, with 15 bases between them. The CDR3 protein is CASSLGFRAADEKLFL. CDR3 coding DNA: TGTGCCAGCAGCTTAGGTTTCCGGGCCGCGGATGAAAAACTGTTTCTT.

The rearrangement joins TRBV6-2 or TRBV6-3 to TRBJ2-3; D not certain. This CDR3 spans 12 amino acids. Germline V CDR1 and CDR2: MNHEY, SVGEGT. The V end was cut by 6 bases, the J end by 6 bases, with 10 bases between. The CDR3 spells CASSPTGDTQYF. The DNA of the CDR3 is TGTGCCAGCAGCCCCACCGGGGATACGCAGTATTTT.

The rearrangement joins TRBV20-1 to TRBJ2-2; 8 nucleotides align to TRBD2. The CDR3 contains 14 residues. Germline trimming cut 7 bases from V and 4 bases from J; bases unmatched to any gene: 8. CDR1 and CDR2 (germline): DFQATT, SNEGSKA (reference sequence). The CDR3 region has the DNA TGCAGTGTGCCGACTAGCGAGACCACCGGGGAGCTGTTTTTT. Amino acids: CSVPTSETTGELFF.

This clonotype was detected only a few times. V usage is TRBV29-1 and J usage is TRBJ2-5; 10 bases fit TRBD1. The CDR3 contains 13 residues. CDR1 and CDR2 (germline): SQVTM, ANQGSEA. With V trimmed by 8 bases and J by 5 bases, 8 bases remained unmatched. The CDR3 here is CSTDRGRLETQYF. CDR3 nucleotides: TGCAGCACAGACAGGGGGCGGTTGGAGACCCAGTACTTC.

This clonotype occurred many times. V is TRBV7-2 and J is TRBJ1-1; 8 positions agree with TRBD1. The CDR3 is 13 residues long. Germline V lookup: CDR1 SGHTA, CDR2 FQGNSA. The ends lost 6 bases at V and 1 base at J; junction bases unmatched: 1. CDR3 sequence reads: CASRDRANTEAFF. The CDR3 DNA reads TGTGCCAGCAGGGACAGGGCGAACACTGAAGCTTTCTTT.

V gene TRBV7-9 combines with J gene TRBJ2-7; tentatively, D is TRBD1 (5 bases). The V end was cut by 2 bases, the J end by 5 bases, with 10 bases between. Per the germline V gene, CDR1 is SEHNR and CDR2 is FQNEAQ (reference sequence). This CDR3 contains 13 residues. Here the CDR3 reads CASSLPRADEQYF. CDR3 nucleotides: TGTGCCAGCAGCTTACCCAGGGCCGACGAGCAGTACTTC.

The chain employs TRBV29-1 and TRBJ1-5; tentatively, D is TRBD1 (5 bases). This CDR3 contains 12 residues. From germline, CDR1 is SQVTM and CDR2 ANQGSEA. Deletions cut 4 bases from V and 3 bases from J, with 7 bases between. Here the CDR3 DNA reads TGCAGCGTTGCAGGGTCCAATCAGCCCCAGCATTTT. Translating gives CSVAGSNQPQHF.

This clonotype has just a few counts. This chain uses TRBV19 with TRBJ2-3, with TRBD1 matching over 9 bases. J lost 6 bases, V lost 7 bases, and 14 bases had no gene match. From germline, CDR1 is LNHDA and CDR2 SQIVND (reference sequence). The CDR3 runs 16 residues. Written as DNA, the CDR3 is TGTGCCAGTAAATCCCCGAGGACAGGGGAGGGGGATACGCAGTATTTT. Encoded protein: CASKSPRTGEGDTQYF.

CDR3 sequence: CASNRGQNSPLHF. For the CDR3, the DNA is TGTGCCTCGAACAGGGGGCAAAATTCACCCCTCCACTTT. The chain employs TRBV30 and TRBJ1-6, with 9 bases that match TRBD1. The CDR3 spans 13 residues. Trimming took 7 bases from V and 7 from J; bases not matched to a gene: 5. Germline values: CDR1 GTSNPN, CDR2 SVGIG (reference sequence).

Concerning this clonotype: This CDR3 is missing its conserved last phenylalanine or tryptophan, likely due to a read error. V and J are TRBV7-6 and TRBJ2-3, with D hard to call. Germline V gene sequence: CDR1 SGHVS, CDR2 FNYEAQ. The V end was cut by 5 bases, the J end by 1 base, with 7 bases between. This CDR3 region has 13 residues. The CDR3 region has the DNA TGTGCCAGCAGCCCGTATCGCACAGATACGCAGTATTCT. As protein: CASSPYRTDTQYS.

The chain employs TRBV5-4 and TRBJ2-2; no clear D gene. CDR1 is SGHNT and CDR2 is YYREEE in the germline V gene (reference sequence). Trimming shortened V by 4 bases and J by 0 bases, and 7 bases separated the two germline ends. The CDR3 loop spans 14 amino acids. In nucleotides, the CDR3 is TGTGCCAGCAGCGTCCCAACGAACACCGGGGAGCTGTTTTTT. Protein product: CASSVPTNTGELFF.

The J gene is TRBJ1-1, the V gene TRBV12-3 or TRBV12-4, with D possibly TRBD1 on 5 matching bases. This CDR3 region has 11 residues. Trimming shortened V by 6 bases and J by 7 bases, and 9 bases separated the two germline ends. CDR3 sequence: CASRRGGEAFF. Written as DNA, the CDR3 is TGTGCCAGCAGACGGGGGGGTGAAGCTTTCTTT.

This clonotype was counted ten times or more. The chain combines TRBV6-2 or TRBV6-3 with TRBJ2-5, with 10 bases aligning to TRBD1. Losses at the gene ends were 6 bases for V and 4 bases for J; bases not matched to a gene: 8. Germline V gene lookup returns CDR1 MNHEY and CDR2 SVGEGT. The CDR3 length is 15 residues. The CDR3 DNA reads TGTGCCAGCAGCCTCCCGACAGGGGGCGGAGAGACCCAGTACTTC. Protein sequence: CASSLPTGGGETQYF.

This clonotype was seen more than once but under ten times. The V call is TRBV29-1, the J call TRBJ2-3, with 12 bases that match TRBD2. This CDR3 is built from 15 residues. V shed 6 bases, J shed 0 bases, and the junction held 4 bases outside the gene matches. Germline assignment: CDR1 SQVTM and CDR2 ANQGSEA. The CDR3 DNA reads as TGCAGCGTGACTAGCGGGGGAATTAGCACAGATACGCAGTATTTT. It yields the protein CSVTSGGISTDTQYF.

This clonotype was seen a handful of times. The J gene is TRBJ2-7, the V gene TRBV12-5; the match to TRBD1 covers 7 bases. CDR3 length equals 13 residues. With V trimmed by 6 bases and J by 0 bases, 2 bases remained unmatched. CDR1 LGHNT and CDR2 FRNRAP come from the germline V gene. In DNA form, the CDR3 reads TGTGCTAGTGGGGGACAGAGCTCCTACGAGCAGTACTTC. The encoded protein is CASGGQSSYEQYF. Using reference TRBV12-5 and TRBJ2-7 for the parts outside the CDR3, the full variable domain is DARVTQTPRHKVTEMGQEVTMRCQPILGHNTVFWYRQTMMQGLELLAYFRNRAPLDDSGMPKDRFSAEMPDATLATLKIQPSEPRDSAVYFCASGGQSSYEQYFGPGTRLTVT.

The DNA of the CDR3 is TGTGCCAGCAGCTTAGGGGGACAGTCTAATGAAAAACTGTTTTTT. It codes for CASSLGGQSNEKLFF. The chain recombines TRBV7-2 with TRBJ1-4; 7 nucleotides agree with TRBD1. The CDR3 loop spans 15 amino acids. The ends lost 1 base at V and 3 bases at J; junction bases unmatched: 2. The germline CDR1 and CDR2 sequences are SGHTA and FQGNSA.

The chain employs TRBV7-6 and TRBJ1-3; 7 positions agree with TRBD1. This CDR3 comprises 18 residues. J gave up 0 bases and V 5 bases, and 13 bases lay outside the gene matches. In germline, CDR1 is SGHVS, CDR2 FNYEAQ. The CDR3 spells CASSPTRTGSTSGNTIYF. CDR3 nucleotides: TGTGCCAGCAGCCCCACCCGGACAGGCTCTACCTCTGGAAACACCATATATTTT.

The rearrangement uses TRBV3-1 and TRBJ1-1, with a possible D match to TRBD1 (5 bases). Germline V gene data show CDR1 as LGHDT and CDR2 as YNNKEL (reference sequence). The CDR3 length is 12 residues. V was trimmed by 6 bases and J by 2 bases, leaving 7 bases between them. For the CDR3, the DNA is TGTGCCAGCAGACAGGAAAACACTGAAGCTTTCTTT. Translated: CASRQENTEAFF.

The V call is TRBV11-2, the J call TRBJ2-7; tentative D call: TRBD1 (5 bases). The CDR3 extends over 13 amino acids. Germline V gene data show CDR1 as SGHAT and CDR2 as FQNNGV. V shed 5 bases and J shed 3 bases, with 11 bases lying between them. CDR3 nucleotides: TGTGCCAGCAGCCTCCAGGGCCTCTACGAGCAGTACTTC. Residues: CASSLQGLYEQYF.

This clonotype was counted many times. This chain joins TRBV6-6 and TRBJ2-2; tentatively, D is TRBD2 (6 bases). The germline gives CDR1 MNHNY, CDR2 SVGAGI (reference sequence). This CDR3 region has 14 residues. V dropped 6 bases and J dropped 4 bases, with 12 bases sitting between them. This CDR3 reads CASRPGEGTGELFF. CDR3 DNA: TGTGCCAGCAGGCCGGGAGAAGGCACCGGGGAGCTGTTTTTT.

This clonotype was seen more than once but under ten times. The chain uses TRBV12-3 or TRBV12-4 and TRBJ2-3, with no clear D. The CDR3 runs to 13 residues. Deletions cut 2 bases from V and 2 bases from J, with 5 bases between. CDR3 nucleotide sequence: TGTGCCAGCAGTTTATTAGCCACAGATACGCAGTATTTT. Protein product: CASSLLATDTQYF.

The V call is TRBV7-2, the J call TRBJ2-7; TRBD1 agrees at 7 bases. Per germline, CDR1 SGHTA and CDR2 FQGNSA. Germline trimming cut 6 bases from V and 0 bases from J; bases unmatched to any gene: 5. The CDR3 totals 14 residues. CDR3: CASSRDSSSYEQYF. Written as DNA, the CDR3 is TGTGCCAGCAGTCGGGACAGCAGCTCCTACGAGCAGTACTTC.

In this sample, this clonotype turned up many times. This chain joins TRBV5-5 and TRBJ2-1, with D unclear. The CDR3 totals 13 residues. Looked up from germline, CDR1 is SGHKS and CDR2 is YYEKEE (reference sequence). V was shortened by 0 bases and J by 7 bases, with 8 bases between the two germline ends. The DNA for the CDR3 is TGTGCCAGCAGCTTGGCTCTAGTAAATGAGCAGTTCTTC. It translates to CASSLALVNEQFF. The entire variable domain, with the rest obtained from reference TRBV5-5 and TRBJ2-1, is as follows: DAGVTQSPTHLIKTRGQQVTLRCSPISGHKSVSWYQQVLGQGPQFIFQYYEKEERGRGNFPDRFSARQFPNYSSELNVNALLLGDSALYLCASSLALVNEQFFGPGTRLTVL.